The T cell receptor beta chain described here comes from a study of cytomegalovirus exposure and HLA in healthy donors (dated by TCRdb to the late 2010s). Concerning the study at large: A later analysis indicated that the 95 to 150 validation repertoires were generated on the platform also employed for the 650 to 850 repertoires of the first cohort. The aim of the study was to test whether cataloging public T cell receptors could identify signatures of past pathogen exposure. In addition to the first cohort of several hundred subjects, a separate validation cohort of approximately 130 different subjects was used. To predict cytomegalovirus infection status, the study brought together high-throughput TCR immunosequencing, statistical association of individual TCRs with disease status, and machine learning. The paper's findings and limits, for the study overall: A later analysis found that TCRs clustered in the first cohort also tended to co-occur in the 95 to 150 validation repertoires, with 94% of cluster scores above 0. The study gave a list of around 170 TCR beta chains associated with cytomegalovirus. The classifier was reported to diagnose cytomegalovirus status with high specificity and sensitivity in both the original cohort and the validation cohort. Three of the identified cytomegalovirus-associated TCR beta chains were confirmed in vitro to be specific for cytomegalovirus antigens. The validation cohort had no HLA typing available for a later analysis, so co-occurrence within that cohort was assessed over all 120 or so repertoires. Most TCR sequences were seen in very few donors, while some public TCRs were found in many individuals. According to the authors, the approach could potentially be generalized to other disease states and immunological phenotypes.

Libraries came from the immunoSEQ multiplex PCR assay. For the original study's pipeline: To diagnose cytomegalovirus status from the catalog of TCR beta chain sequences, a statistical classification framework was built. As stored in TCRdb, this immuneACCESS dataset retains in-frame rearrangements with V and J assigned. A fraction of the clones does not appear; measured against another copy, unresolved V genes explain less than half of the discrepancy, and the remainder lacks a known reason. That table furnishes V, J and clone size, whereas the DNA furnished D and trimming. The sample data list fewer than 350,000 clones, and around nine tenths of these were observed just once. The ten largest make up approximately 0.9% of the sample. Points on this clone: Which antigen it targets is not known. No clone much larger than this one lies a single base away; base qualities are absent.

The donors were included in the validation cohort of approximately 120 subjects, a group kept apart from the roughly 690-subject first cohort. The CDR3, cysteine through phenylalanine, is 15 amino acids long. Only CDR3 DNA is held: 45 bases, read in frame from base 1. Reading the germline V gene (reference sequence) gives CDR1 LNHDA and CDR2 SQIVND. Deletion took 5 bases off V and 4 bases off J, with a span of 16 bases between the germline ends. The sequencing input was PBMCs. The sequence links TRBV19 to TRBJ2-3, with a tentative D gene TRBD1 over 6 matching bases. This TCR came from a woman younger than 35 in good health and CMV-seronegative. CDR3 loop: CASSSHPTGSDTQYF. The DNA is TGTGCCAGTAGTTCCCATCCCACAGGGTCAGATACGCAGTATTTT.